A single sample is the source of the 16 T cell receptor beta chains below, sequenced in a study of response to subunit inactivated influenza vaccine. TCRdb redid the calling of the RT-PCR reads with MiXCR, one entry per CDR3 protein. In the table there are under 950,000 distinct CDR3 sequences, 21% of which are singletons. The sample consisted of PBMCs from blood, taken 5 days after vaccination. The source is a man between 45 and 60 years old who received an inactivated influenza vaccine.

This clonotype was recorded a few times. V is TRBV12-3 or TRBV12-4 and J is TRBJ1-2; 7 bases are a match to TRBD1. The CDR3 has 13 amino acids. V was pared by 8 bases and J by 7 bases, with 10 bases of the junction left unmatched. Here the CDR3 reads CASRIGGAFGYTF. Here the CDR3 DNA reads TGTGCCAGCCGGATAGGGGGCGCGTTTGGCTACACCTTC.

CDR3: CASSLNSGSNQPQHF. CDR3 in DNA: TGTGCCAGCAGTTTAAACAGCGGGAGCAATCAGCCCCAGCATTTT. V usage is TRBV12-3 or TRBV12-4 and J usage is TRBJ1-5; no definite D call. The CDR3 contains 15 residues. The V and J ends lost 2 bases and 1 base respectively, with 9 bases between them.

V and J are TRBV5-6 and TRBJ1-2; D may be TRBD1 (6 bases). CDR3 length equals 14 residues. Trimming pared 4 bases from V and 1 base from J, leaving 11 bases between. The germline V gene has CDR1 SGHDT and CDR2 YYEEEE. This chain's CDR3 is CASSTMDSNYGYTF. In DNA form, the CDR3 reads TGTGCCAGCAGCACCATGGACAGTAACTATGGCTACACCTTC.

This clonotype turned up a few times. The genes are TRBV5-1 and TRBJ2-5, with 8 positions matching TRBD2. The CDR3 sequence is 13 residues long. Germline values: CDR1 SGHRS, CDR2 YFSETQ. Trimming cost V 7 bases and J 2 bases; bases outside gene matches: 4. The CDR3 bases are TGCGCCAGCCAACTAGCGGAACAAGAGACCCAGTACTTC. This translates into CASQLAEQETQYF.

Only a few counts were recorded for this clonotype. The genes are TRBV20-1 and TRBJ2-3; 11 positions match TRBD2. V gave up 6 bases and J gave up 6 bases; unmatched junction bases: 11. In germline, CDR1 is DFQATT, CDR2 SNEGSKA (reference sequence). The CDR3 has 15 residues. The CDR3 spells CSALRLAGSADTQYF. DNA for the CDR3: TGCAGTGCCCTTAGACTAGCGGGGTCTGCTGATACGCAGTATTTT.

The rearrangement uses TRBV12-3 or TRBV12-4 and TRBJ2-7; the D gene is possibly TRBD2 (6 bases). The CDR3 totals 11 residues. With 3 bases removed from V and 9 bases from J, the gap between germline ends came to 9 bases. Here the CDR3 reads CASSFGTLQYF. Here the CDR3 DNA reads TGTGCCAGCAGTTTCGGGACTCTGCAGTACTTC.

This sequence joins TRBV29-1 and TRBJ2-3; 7 nucleotides line up with TRBD2. The CDR3 covers 12 residues. Germline lookup yields CDR1 SQVTM and CDR2 ANQGSEA. The V segment lost 5 bases and the J segment 6 bases; nucleotides outside the gene matches: 5. CDR3 DNA: TGCAGCGTTTTTTTGGGAGGGGATACGCAGTATTTT. It specifies CSVFLGGDTQYF.

The rearrangement joins TRBV27 to TRBJ2-1, with D maybe TRBD2 (6 bases). CDR3 size: 17 residues. CDR1 MNHEY and CDR2 SMNVEV come from the germline V gene (reference sequence). The V end was cut by 6 bases, the J end by 6 bases, with 24 bases between. The CDR3 is CASRRVLVSGVPNEQFF. The DNA of the CDR3 is TGTGCCAGCAGGCGCGTTCTAGTTAGCGGCGTACCCAATGAGCAGTTCTTC.

This clonotype was recorded at least ten times. CDR3 region: CAISESGREGYEQYF. The CDR3, as DNA: TGTGCCATCAGTGAGTCGGGGCGGGAGGGTTACGAGCAGTACTTC. V and J are TRBV10-3 and TRBJ2-7; 9 nucleotides line up with TRBD2. Germline lookup yields CDR1 ENHRY and CDR2 SYGVKD. The CDR3 is 15 amino acids. Losses at the gene ends were 0 bases for V and 4 bases for J; bases not matched to a gene: 4.

This clonotype was observed at least ten times. The chain uses TRBV20-1 and TRBJ2-7; TRBD2 agrees at 12 bases. Losses at the gene ends were 6 bases for V and 5 bases for J; bases not matched to a gene: 5. This CDR3 region has 13 residues. Germline lookup yields CDR1 DFQATT and CDR2 SNEGSKA (reference sequence). Written as DNA, the CDR3 is TGCAGTGCCAGACTAGCGGGGGCCGACGAGCAGTACTTC. Amino acid sequence: CSARLAGADEQYF.

This clonotype was detected a few times. This rearrangement joins TRBV5-1 to TRBJ1-1, with D maybe TRBD1 (5 bases). This CDR3 region has 13 residues. CDR1 is SGHRS and CDR2 is YFSETQ in the germline V gene. Trimming stripped 5 bases from V and 0 bases from J, with 8 bases between. The CDR3 loop is CASRDNLNTEAFF. CDR3 coding DNA: TGCGCCAGCAGGGACAATTTGAACACTGAAGCTTTCTTT.

This clonotype was counted many times. The chain carries TRBV9 and TRBJ2-3; no clear D. V dropped 0 bases and J dropped 0 bases, with 8 bases sitting between them. The CDR3 totals 15 residues. CDR1 and CDR2 (germline): SGDLS, YYNGEE. This CDR3 is CASSVGVSSTDTQYF. CDR3 sequence (DNA): TGTGCCAGCAGCGTAGGGGTCTCTAGCACAGATACGCAGTATTTT.

Only a few counts were recorded for this clonotype. The chain joins TRBV20-1 to TRBJ1-2; 8 bases fit TRBD1. After removal of 4 bases from V and 3 bases from J, the junction contained 10 bases not matched to a gene. Germline-derived CDR1 and CDR2 are DFQATT and SNEGSKA (reference sequence). The CDR3 spans 15 residues. CDR3 sequence (DNA): TGCAGTGCTAAACCTTTGGGACAGGAGCACTATGGCTACACCTTC. Protein product: CSAKPLGQEHYGYTF.

There are many counts of this clonotype. The chain joins TRBV5-1 to TRBJ2-7; weak D call: TRBD1 (6 bases). Trimming cost V 5 bases and J 6 bases, with 21 bases left between them. This CDR3 contains 15 residues. The germline gives CDR1 SGHRS, CDR2 YFSETQ. In DNA, the CDR3 is TGCGCCAGCAGTTGGGACACCCAGGCTGGTTTCGAGCAGTACTTC. It translates to CASSWDTQAGFEQYF. Complete variable domain (other parts from reference TRBV5-1 and TRBJ2-7): KAGVTQTPRYLIKTRGQQVTLSCSPISGHRSVSWYQQTPGQGLQFLFEYFSETQRNKGNFPGRFSGRQFSNSRSEMNVSTLELGDSALYLCASSWDTQAGFEQYFGPGTRLTVT.

This clonotype came up many times. The rearrangement uses TRBV11-1 and TRBJ1-6; the match to TRBD1 covers 8 bases. Germline lookup yields CDR1 SGHAT and CDR2 FQDESV (reference sequence). Trimming cost V 4 bases and J 6 bases; bases outside gene matches: 5. This CDR3 contains 15 residues. The CDR3 DNA reads as TGTGCCAGCAGCTGGGATGGACAGGGTAATTCACCCCTCCACTTT. Protein product: CASSWDGQGNSPLHF.

This clonotype has more than one count but fewer than ten. V gene TRBV7-8 combines with J gene TRBJ2-3, with 9 positions matching TRBD1. Germline CDR1 and CDR2: SGHVS and FQNEAQ. The CDR3 totals 17 residues. V shed 1 base, J shed 2 bases, and the junction held 7 bases outside the gene matches. The CDR3 reads CASSLEPGQGPTDTQYF. CDR3 nucleotides: TGTGCCAGCAGCTTAGAGCCGGGACAGGGACCCACAGATACGCAGTATTTT.